The clone carrying this TCR beta chain was recorded a few times. The sample comes from a study of T-cell memory formation after mild COVID-19. Trimming at V came to 1 base and at J to 0 bases, leaving 3 bases not matched to a gene. This CDR3 has 15 residues. Per germline, CDR1 SGDLS and CDR2 YYNGEE. One entry per CDR3 protein, called by TCRdb with MiXCR from the 5' RACE reads. The table shows around 320,000 distinct CDR3 sequences, with 25% to 30% occurring only once. The source of this sequence is an adult woman who had mild COVID-19 (a few samples of this study predate the infection). Cell type and time point are not known. V usage is TRBV9 and J usage is TRBJ2-7, with 8 bases aligning to TRBD2. Sequenced: PBMCs or a T cell subset sorted from them (not recorded which). DNA of the CDR3: TGTGCCAGCAGCGTACTAGCGGGTGTCTCCTACGAGCAGTACTTC. It yields the protein CASSVLAGVSYEQYF.